Listed below are T cell receptor beta chains from one sample, sequenced in a study of blood T cell repertoires in COVID-19. The data were produced by immunoSEQ multiplex PCR, yet TCRdb's version contains in-frame clones alone and is incomplete. The sample includes around 180,000 clones, 85% to 90% of them seen just once. The sequencing input was peripheral blood. These receptor sequences come from a man between 65 and 85 years old with active or convalescent COVID-19. The CDR3 runs from the conserved cysteine through the conserved F or W. A D gene is named only where the DNA matches it firmly. Size is omitted from some rows. Given values are once, few, many or a class for expanded clones.

TRBJ2-1	TRBD2	TRBV3-1/TRBV3-2	-	CASSLILAGEPHEQFF	TGTGCCAGCAGCCTTATACTAGCGGGAGAGCCCCATGAGCAGTTCTTC
TRBJ1-2	-	TRBV3-1/TRBV3-2	-	CASSQGGTYGYTF	TGTGCCAGCAGCCAAGGGGGCACCTATGGCTACACCTTC
TRBJ2-2	TRBD2	TRBV7-8	-	CASSLGTSDTGELFF	TGTGCCAGCAGCTTAGGGACTAGCGACACCGGGGAGCTGTTTTTT
TRBJ2-6	-	TRBV19	-	CASSMGTSRSGANVLTF	TGTGCCAGTAGTATGGGGACAAGTCGCTCTGGGGCCAACGTCCTGACTTTC
TRBJ2-2	TRBD1	TRBV6-4	-	CASSDSGTATGELFF	TGTGCCAGCAGTGACTCGGGGACAGCCACCGGGGAGCTGTTTTTT
TRBJ2-5	TRBD2	TRBV13	-	CASSISGGQETQYF	TGTGCCAGCAGTATCAGCGGGGGGCAAGAGACCCAGTACTTC
TRBJ2-3	-	TRBV12-3/TRBV12-4	-	CASRGLSGDTQYF	TGTGCCAGCAGGGGCCTGTCGGGGGATACGCAGTATTTT
TRBJ1-1	-	TRBV5-1	-	CASSLNRETEAFF	TGCGCCAGCAGCTTGAATCGCGAGACTGAAGCTTTCTTT
TRBJ2-3	-	TRBV5-4	-	CASSLGGGYSTDTQYF	TGTGCCAGCAGCTTGGGGGGGGGCTATAGCACAGATACGCAGTATTTT
TRBJ1-6	-	TRBV7-9	-	CAVRTESNSPLHF	TGTGCCGTCCGGACAGAAAGCAATTCACCCCTCCACTTT
TRBJ1-2	-	TRBV30	-	CAWSYGLYGYTF	TGTGCCTGGAGTTACGGTCTGTATGGCTACACCTTC
TRBJ1-4	-	TRBV10-3	-	CAISQGNEKLFF	TGTGCCATCAGCCAGGGTAATGAAAAACTGTTTTTT
TRBJ2-2	-	TRBV7-6	-	CASSLAGAVSTGELFF	TGTGCCAGCAGCTTAGCGGGAGCAGTGAGCACCGGGGAGCTGTTTTTT
TRBJ1-2	-	TRBV28	-	CASSSPGQDYGYTF	TGTGCCAGCAGTTCTCCGGGACAAGACTATGGCTACACCTTC
TRBJ1-2	-	TRBV25-1	-	CASSEWRGHYGYTF	TGTGCCAGCAGTGAATGGAGAGGCCACTATGGCTACACCTTC
TRBJ2-2	-	TRBV5-1	-	CASSQEDTGELFF	TGCGCCAGCAGCCAGGAGGATACCGGGGAGCTGTTTTTT
TRBJ1-1	-	TRBV24-1	-	CATSDPGGAEAFF	TGTGCCACCAGTGACCCAGGAGGCGCTGAAGCTTTCTTT
TRBJ1-2	TRBD1	TRBV6-5	once	CASREGQLTNYGYTF	TGTGCCAGCAGGGAGGGACAGCTTACTAACTATGGCTACACCTTC
TRBJ2-2	-	TRBV5-4	once	CASSPDGKGTGELFF	TGTGCCAGCAGCCCGGACGGGAAAGGGACCGGGGAGCTGTTTTTT
TRBJ2-1	TRBD1	TRBV28	-	CASSFTQGADEQFF	TGTGCCAGCAGTTTTACACAGGGGGCAGATGAGCAGTTCTTC
TRBJ1-2	TRBD1	TRBV6-1	-	CASSELTGISGYTF	TGTGCCAGCAGTGAGCTGACAGGGATAAGTGGCTACACCTTC
TRBJ2-3	TRBD2	TRBV3-1/TRBV3-2	once	CASSQTSWTDTQYF	TGTGCCAGCAGCCAGACTAGCTGGACAGATACGCAGTATTTT
TRBJ1-1	TRBD1	TRBV12-5	-	CASGWGQGNTEAFF	TGTGCTAGTGGTTGGGGACAGGGCAACACTGAAGCTTTCTTT
TRBJ1-5	-	TRBV6-6	many	CASMETYSNQPQHF	TGTGCCAGCATGGAGACTTATAGCAATCAGCCCCAGCATTTT
TRBJ1-6	TRBD1	TRBV6-2/TRBV6-3	-	CASSYSTLLGQRYNSPLHF	TGTGCCAGCAGTTACTCAACCCTATTGGGACAGCGATATAATTCACCCCTCCACTTT
TRBJ1-2	-	TRBV4-3	-	CASSQQSTANYGYTF	TGCGCCAGCAGCCAACAGTCAACAGCTAACTATGGCTACACCTTC
TRBJ1-5	TRBD1	TRBV5-1	-	CASSWTGISNQPQHF	TGCGCCAGCAGCTGGACAGGGATTAGCAATCAGCCCCAGCATTTT
TRBJ2-1	-	TRBV9	-	CASSVDGSSSYNEQFF	TGTGCCAGCAGCGTAGACGGGAGTAGCTCCTACAATGAGCAGTTCTTC
TRBJ2-1	-	TRBV5-5	-	CASSLDSSYNEQFF	TGTGCCAGCAGCTTGGACAGCTCCTACAATGAGCAGTTCTTC